The clone carrying this TCR beta chain was seen only once. Antigen: not known. This specimen belongs to a study of shared clonotypes between healthy human individuals. Several immunoSEQ plates held equal portions of the genomic DNA taken from each subset. In the original analysis: With immunoSEQ giving junction-only sequences and no quality scores, filtering differed. Method: immunoSEQ multiplex PCR; TCRdb's copy keeps in-frame clones and lacks some. V, J and clone size derive from that table, while D and trimming were established from the DNA sequence. This table holds 2.3 million or so clones, over 90% found once. Study observations and caveats: A handful of donors had around 5.2% of their naive CD4 clonotypes in common.

Germline CDR1 is LGHNA and CDR2 is YNFKEQ. V gave up 0 bases and J gave up 0 bases, with 9 bases separating them. The CDR3 length is 16 residues. The rearrangement joins TRBV4-2 to TRBJ2-1; D is unclear. The TCR was taken from a man between 18 and 29 years old in good health. Some clones in this sample may be carry-over from other donors' samples. Material: naive CD4+ T cells from PBMCs. Subset specified: CD45RA+ positively selected. The CDR3 nucleotides are TGTGCCAGCAGCCAAGAAGTAGGGCTCTCCTACAATGAGCAGTTCTTC. Protein: CASSQEVGLSYNEQFF.